This T cell receptor (beta chain) was obtained from a study of blood T cell repertoires in COVID-19. At the level of the study: Researchers got acute and convalescent COVID-19 samples from the United States, Italy and Spain. From T cells, B-cell-depleted T cells, or PBMCs came the material, which was cDNA or gDNA.

CDR3 length: 15 residues. The germline V gene has CDR1 SGDLS and CDR2 YYNGEE. V was shortened by 3 bases and J by 4 bases, with 17 bases between the two germline ends. In the authors' methods: Estimation of nucleated cell counts was performed using reference gene primer amplification. Only in-frame clones appear in the TCRdb table, and some are missing; sequencing was by immunoSEQ multiplex PCR. That table furnishes V, J and clone size, whereas the DNA furnished D and trimming. The top ten hold about 10% of the sample, which has approximately 80,000 clones, almost 85% seen once. The chain couples TRBV9 to TRBJ2-7; a possible D gene is TRBD2 (6 bases). The TCR was taken from a man in his 60s with acute or convalescent COVID-19. Sequencing was carried out using peripheral blood. Written as DNA, the CDR3 is TGTGCCAGCAGCGCGGACGTATCGGGAGTATACGAGCAGTACTTC. Translated, it gives CASSADVSGVYEQYF.